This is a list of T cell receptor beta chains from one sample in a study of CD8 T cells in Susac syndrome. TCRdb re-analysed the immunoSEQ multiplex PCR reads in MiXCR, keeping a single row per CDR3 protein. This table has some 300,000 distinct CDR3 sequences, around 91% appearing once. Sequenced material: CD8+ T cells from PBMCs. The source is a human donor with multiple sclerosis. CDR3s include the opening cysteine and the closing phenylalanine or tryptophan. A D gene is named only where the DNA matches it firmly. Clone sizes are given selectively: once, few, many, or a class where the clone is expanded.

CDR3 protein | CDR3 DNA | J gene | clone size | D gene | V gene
CATGRGDAGELFF | TGTGCCACCGGGCGGGGGGACGCCGGGGAGCTGTTTTTT | TRBJ2-2 | NA | TRBD2 | TRBV15
CASSLDRGTITPQHF | TGTGCCAGTAGCCTGGACCGAGGGACAATCACGCCCCAGCATTTT | TRBJ1-5 | NA | NA | TRBV19
CASSQDVFALYNEQFF | TGCGCCAGCAGCCAAGACGTCTTCGCGCTCTACAATGAGCAGTTCTTC | TRBJ2-1 | NA | NA | TRBV4-1
CSVTHGQDPYGYTF | TGCAGCGTTACCCACGGACAGGACCCCTATGGCTACACCTTC | TRBJ1-2 | NA | TRBD1 | TRBV29-1
CAWSPMGNQPQHF | TGTGCCTGGAGTCCGATGGGGAATCAGCCCCAGCATTTT | TRBJ1-5 | NA | NA | TRBV30
CASSDSGILRNQPQHF | TGTGCCAGCAGTGACTCGGGAATCCTTAGGAATCAGCCCCAGCATTTT | TRBJ1-5 | NA | NA | TRBV2
CASSLGTATTYEQYF | TGTGCTAGCAGCTTAGGGACGGCTACTACCTACGAGCAGTACTTC | TRBJ2-7 | NA | NA | TRBV7-7
CASSRQGSYEQYF | TGTGCCAGCAGTCGGCAGGGCTCCTACGAGCAGTACTTC | TRBJ2-7 | few | NA | TRBV25-1
CASSEAPGTGGGDEQYF | TGTGCCAGCAGTGAAGCGCCCGGGACAGGGGGCGGCGACGAGCAGTACTTC | TRBJ2-7 | NA | TRBD1 | TRBV6-1
CASRYGGVSDGYTF | TGTGCCAGCAGATACGGAGGGGTTTCGGATGGCTACACCTTC | TRBJ1-2 | NA | NA | TRBV2
CASSGSGTSDTGELFF | TGTGCCAGCAGTGGTTCCGGGACTAGCGATACCGGGGAGCTGTTTTTT | TRBJ2-2 | NA | TRBD2 | TRBV6-4
CSVEPRDRENIQYF | TGCAGCGTTGAGCCCCGGGACAGGGAAAACATTCAGTACTTC | TRBJ2-4 | NA | TRBD1 | TRBV29-1
CASSQFPQDSNF | TGTGCCAGCAGCCAATTCCCACAGGATTCAAACTTC | TRBJ1-2 | NA | NA | TRBV16
CSAIGARSNSPLHF | TGCAGTGCTATTGGGGCACGCTCTAATTCACCCCTCCACTTT | TRBJ1-6 | once | NA | TRBV20-1
CASSPTSGSNEQFF | TGTGCCAGCAGCCCGACTAGCGGGAGCAATGAGCAGTTCTTC | TRBJ2-1 | NA | TRBD2 | TRBV11-2
CSARDRVWTAQETQYF | TGCAGTGCTAGAGATAGGGTCTGGACAGCCCAAGAGACCCAGTACTTC | TRBJ2-5 | once | NA | TRBV20-1
CASTLGPSYEQYF | TGTGCCAGCACCCTCGGCCCTTCCTACGAGCAGTACTTC | TRBJ2-7 | NA | NA | TRBV12-3/TRBV12-4
CASSQGMAGGMKETQYF | TGCGCCAGCAGTCAAGGAATGGCTGGCGGGATGAAGGAGACCCAGTACTTC | TRBJ2-5 | NA | NA | TRBV23-1
CASSLIGFEAFF | TGTGCCAGCAGTTTAATCGGCTTTGAAGCTTTCTTT | TRBJ1-1 | NA | NA | TRBV12-3/TRBV12-4
CASSSIVHEQYF | TGTGCCAGCAGCTCCATCGTCCACGAGCAGTACTTC | TRBJ2-7 | NA | NA | TRBV13
CASSPYDRVETQYF | TGTGCCAGCAGTCCCTACGACAGGGTTGAGACCCAGTACTTC | TRBJ2-5 | NA | TRBD1 | TRBV27
CASSLANEQFF | TGTGCCAGCAGCCTAGCGAATGAGCAGTTCTTC | TRBJ2-1 | NA | NA | TRBV7-2
CASSSEGATNEKLFF | TGTGCCAGCAGCTCGGAAGGCGCAACTAATGAAAAACTGTTTTTT | TRBJ1-4 | few | NA | TRBV5-4
CASSPDYNQPQHF | TGTGCCAGCAGTCCCGATTACAATCAGCCCCAGCATTTT | TRBJ1-5 | few | NA | TRBV6-1
CASSLGTGETYEQYF | TGCGCCAGCAGCTTGGGCACGGGGGAAACCTACGAGCAGTACTTC | TRBJ2-7 | NA | NA | TRBV5-1
CASSFGTGYNEQFF | TGCGCCAGCAGCTTCGGGACGGGCTACAATGAGCAGTTCTTC | TRBJ2-1 | NA | NA | TRBV4-1
CASSQGQGDLYEQYF | TGCGCCAGCAGCCAAGGACAGGGAGACCTCTACGAGCAGTACTTC | TRBJ2-7 | once | TRBD1 | TRBV4-1
CASSLALGRGRRYNEQFF | TGTGCCAGCAGCTTAGCCCTCGGAAGGGGGCGGAGGTACAATGAGCAGTTCTTC | TRBJ2-1 | NA | TRBD1 | TRBV11-2
CASSRTALASDTQYF | TGTGCCAGCAGCCGGACCGCCCTGGCGTCGGATACGCAGTATTTT | TRBJ2-3 | NA | NA | TRBV12-3/TRBV12-4
CASSYFASGGYEQYF | TGTGCCAGCAGTTACTTCGCTAGCGGGGGGTACGAGCAGTACTTC | TRBJ2-7 | NA | TRBD2 | TRBV6-2/TRBV6-3
CASSVEGAGELFF | TGTGCCAGCAGCGTAGAGGGTGCCGGGGAGCTGTTTTTT | TRBJ2-2 | few | NA | TRBV9
CSARGLANPHEQYF | TGCAGTGCTAGGGGACTAGCGAATCCCCACGAGCAGTACTTC | TRBJ2-7 | NA | TRBD2 | TRBV20-1